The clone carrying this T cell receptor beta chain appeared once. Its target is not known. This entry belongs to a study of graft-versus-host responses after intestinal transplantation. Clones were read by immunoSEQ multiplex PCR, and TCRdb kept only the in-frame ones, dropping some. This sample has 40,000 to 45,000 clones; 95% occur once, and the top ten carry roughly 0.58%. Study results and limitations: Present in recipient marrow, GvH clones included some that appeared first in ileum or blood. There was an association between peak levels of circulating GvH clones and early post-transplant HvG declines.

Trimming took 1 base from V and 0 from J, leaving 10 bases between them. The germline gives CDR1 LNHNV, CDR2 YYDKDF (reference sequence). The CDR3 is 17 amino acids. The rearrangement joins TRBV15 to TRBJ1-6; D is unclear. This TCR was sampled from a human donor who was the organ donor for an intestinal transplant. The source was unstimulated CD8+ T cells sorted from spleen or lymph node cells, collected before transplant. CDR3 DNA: TGTGCCACCAGCAGAGGAAAGGCCAGCTCCTATAATTCACCCCTCCACTTT. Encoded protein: CATSRGKASSYNSPLHF.